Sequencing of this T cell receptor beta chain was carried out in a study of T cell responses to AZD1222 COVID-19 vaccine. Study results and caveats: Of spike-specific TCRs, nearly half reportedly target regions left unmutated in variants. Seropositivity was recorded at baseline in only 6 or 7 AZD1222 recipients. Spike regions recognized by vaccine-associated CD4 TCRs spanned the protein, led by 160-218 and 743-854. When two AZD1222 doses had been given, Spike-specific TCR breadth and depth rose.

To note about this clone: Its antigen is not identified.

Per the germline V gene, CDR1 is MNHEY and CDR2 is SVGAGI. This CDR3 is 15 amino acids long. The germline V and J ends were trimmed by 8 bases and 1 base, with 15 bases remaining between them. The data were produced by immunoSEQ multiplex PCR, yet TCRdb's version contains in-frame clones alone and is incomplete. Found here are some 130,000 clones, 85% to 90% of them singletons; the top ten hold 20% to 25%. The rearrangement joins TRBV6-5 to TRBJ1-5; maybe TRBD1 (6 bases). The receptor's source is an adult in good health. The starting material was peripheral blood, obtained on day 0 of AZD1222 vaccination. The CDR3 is CASSRGGVSNQPQHF. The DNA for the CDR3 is TGTGCCAGCTCCAGAGGGGGTGTAAGCAATCAGCCCCAGCATTTT.